Detailed here is one T cell receptor beta chain. Its antigen is undetermined. Assay used: immunoSEQ multiplex PCR; TCRdb lists only in-frame clones, some missing. The table includes about 84,000 clones, around 85% detected once. These data come from a study of T cell responses to AZD1222 COVID-19 vaccine. Study outcomes and limitations: Most donors were white British, females outnumbered males, and clonal diversity was possibly underestimated. Baseline seropositives among AZD1222 recipients totaled only 5 to 7. Without day 14 samples, only post-peak T cell repertoires were studied.

CDR3 length: 15 amino acids. With 2 bases clipped from V and 12 bases from J, the junction kept 10 bases outside the gene matches. Germline CDR1 reads MNHEY; CDR2 reads SVGAGI. This specimen was peripheral blood, taken 28 days after the second AZD1222 dose. The clonotype was recovered from an adult who received the AZD1222 COVID-19 vaccine. This rearrangement joins TRBV6-5 to TRBJ2-1; 10 positions match TRBD2. The CDR3 DNA is TGTGCCAGCAGTTACAACTTCGCTAGCGGGAGTGGGCAGTTCTTC. This translates into CASSYNFASGSGQFF.